The source of this T cell receptor beta chain is a study of response to subunit inactivated influenza vaccine. The CDR3 is 15 amino acids. Germline CDR1 WSHSY, CDR2 SAAADI. Trimming removed 3 bases from V and 4 bases from J, with 15 bases in between. One entry per CDR3 protein, called by TCRdb with MiXCR from the RT-PCR reads. The data hold approximately 730,000 distinct CDR3 sequences, with more than 11% observed a single time. The sequencing used PBMCs from blood, collected less than 15 days before vaccination. This sequence originates from a man between 50 and 59 years old who received an inactivated influenza vaccine. This rearrangement joins TRBV10-2 to TRBJ1-1; maybe TRBD1 (6 bases). The CDR3 reads CASSDPPAGATEAFF. The CDR3 nucleotides are TGCGCCAGCAGTGACCCCCCGGCAGGGGCCACTGAAGCTTTCTTT.